These T cell receptor beta chains were read from a single sample in a study of early T cells in non-severe SARS-CoV-2 infection. TCRdb re-analysed the 5' RACE reads in MiXCR, keeping a single row per CDR3 protein. The sample lists 25,000 to 40,000 distinct CDR3 sequences, 4.7% occurring once. Sequencing was done on a sample of whole blood. These TCRs come from an adult who was a healthcare worker with PCR-confirmed SARS-CoV-2 infection or an uninfected control (not recorded which). CDR3s include the opening cysteine and the closing phenylalanine or tryptophan. The D gene is left open where the match is weak. Size values are once, few and many counts, or a class for expanded clones, and some rows have none.

J gene: TRBJ1-4
D gene: -
V gene: TRBV15
clone size: medium-sized
CDR3 DNA: TGTGCCACCAGCACCCACAGGGATGAAAAACTGTTTTTT
CDR3 protein: CATSTHRDEKLFF

J gene: TRBJ1-5
D gene: -
V gene: TRBV12-3/TRBV12-4
clone size: many
CDR3 DNA: TGTGCCAGCAGTTACCGGGACGTTAGCAATCAGCCCCAGCATTTT
CDR3 protein: CASSYRDVSNQPQHF

J gene: TRBJ1-2
D gene: -
V gene: TRBV7-9
clone size: many
CDR3 DNA: TGTGCCAGCAGCTTCGAAGGGATCCAAGGCTACACCTTC
CDR3 protein: CASSFEGIQGYTF

J gene: TRBJ1-2
D gene: -
V gene: TRBV27
clone size: many
CDR3 DNA: TGTGCCAGCAGTTTGTTGGCAGCTTCTAACTATGGCTACACCTTC
CDR3 protein: CASSLLAASNYGYTF

J gene: TRBJ2-7
D gene: -
V gene: TRBV7-2
clone size: many
CDR3 DNA: TGTGCCAGCAGCTTATCGGGACGGCAGTACTTC
CDR3 protein: CASSLSGRQYF

J gene: TRBJ1-1
D gene: -
V gene: TRBV24-1
clone size: few
CDR3 DNA: TGTGCCACCAGGCAGGGGATGAACACTGAAGCTTTCTTT
CDR3 protein: CATRQGMNTEAFF

J gene: TRBJ2-7
D gene: -
V gene: TRBV20-1
clone size: many
CDR3 DNA: TGCAGTGCTAGAGATTTAGTCGGGGAGTCCTACGAGCAGTACTTC
CDR3 protein: CSARDLVGESYEQYF

J gene: TRBJ2-1
D gene: -
V gene: TRBV6-5
clone size: many
CDR3 DNA: TGTGCCAGCAGACTCAACTCCTACAATGAGCAGTTCTTC
CDR3 protein: CASRLNSYNEQFF

J gene: TRBJ2-2
D gene: -
V gene: TRBV28
clone size: -
CDR3 DNA: TGTGCCAGCAGCGACAGGTCGAACACCGGGGAGCTGTTTTTT
CDR3 protein: CASSDRSNTGELFF

J gene: TRBJ1-5
D gene: -
V gene: TRBV7-2
clone size: many
CDR3 DNA: TGTGCCAGCAGCTTAGAACGGGGCAGGAATCAGCCCCAGCATTTT
CDR3 protein: CASSLERGRNQPQHF

J gene: TRBJ2-3
D gene: -
V gene: TRBV20-1
clone size: -
CDR3 DNA: TGCAGTGCTAGAGATTGGGGGGGCCGGGGAGATACGCAGTATTTT
CDR3 protein: CSARDWGGRGDTQYF

J gene: TRBJ2-3
D gene: TRBD2
V gene: TRBV9
clone size: many
CDR3 DNA: TGTGCCAGCAGCTCCACTAGCGGGGAAAGCACAGATACGCAGTATTTT
CDR3 protein: CASSSTSGESTDTQYF

J gene: TRBJ2-2
D gene: -
V gene: TRBV14
clone size: few
CDR3 DNA: TGTGCCAGCAGCCAAGATCTCAACACCGGGGAGCTGTTTTTT
CDR3 protein: CASSQDLNTGELFF

J gene: TRBJ2-1
D gene: TRBD2
V gene: TRBV6-5
clone size: many
CDR3 DNA: TGTGCCAGCAAGAGCGGGGGGCGGAATGAGCAGTTCTTC
CDR3 protein: CASKSGGRNEQFF

J gene: TRBJ2-3
D gene: -
V gene: TRBV2
clone size: -
CDR3 DNA: TGTGCCAGCAAGGCAGGCCTAACCACAGATACGCAGTATTTT
CDR3 protein: CASKAGLTTDTQYF

J gene: TRBJ2-5
D gene: -
V gene: TRBV11-3
clone size: few
CDR3 DNA: TGTGCCAGCAGCAGCCGGGAGTTTGGGACCCAGTACTTC
CDR3 protein: CASSSREFGTQYF

J gene: TRBJ2-7
D gene: -
V gene: TRBV7-9
clone size: few
CDR3 DNA: TGTGCCAGCACCACAGGGAACGAGCAGTACTTC
CDR3 protein: CASTTGNEQYF

J gene: TRBJ2-3
D gene: -
V gene: TRBV6-5
clone size: many
CDR3 DNA: TGTGCCAGCAGCGGTGGGGACGGTTACGATACGCAGTATTTT
CDR3 protein: CASSGGDGYDTQYF

J gene: TRBJ2-6
D gene: -
V gene: TRBV6-5
clone size: few
CDR3 DNA: TGTGCCAGCAGGGGACCGTACTCTGGGGCCAACGTCCTGACTTTC
CDR3 protein: CASRGPYSGANVLTF

J gene: TRBJ1-6
D gene: -
V gene: TRBV11-2
clone size: many
CDR3 DNA: TGTGCCAGCAGCTTATTTAGGACGGGAGATTCACCCCTCCACTTT
CDR3 protein: CASSLFRTGDSPLHF

J gene: TRBJ1-2
D gene: -
V gene: TRBV28
clone size: few
CDR3 DNA: TGTGCCAGCAGTTCCCCCAGGGGCGGCTACACCTTC
CDR3 protein: CASSSPRGGYTF

J gene: TRBJ1-1
D gene: -
V gene: TRBV5-1
clone size: many
CDR3 DNA: TGCGCCAGCAGCTTGTCTGGGGGCGGGACTGAAGCTTTCTTT
CDR3 protein: CASSLSGGGTEAFF

J gene: TRBJ2-2
D gene: -
V gene: TRBV5-1
clone size: many
CDR3 DNA: TGCGCCAGCAGCTTGTTTCTGGGGTCCCCCGGGGAACTGTTTTTT
CDR3 protein: CASSLFLGSPGELFF

J gene: TRBJ1-1
D gene: TRBD1
V gene: TRBV4-3
clone size: many
CDR3 DNA: TGCGCCAGCAGCCAAGACTGGGCAGGGGGCTTGAACACTGAAGCTTTCTTT
CDR3 protein: CASSQDWAGGLNTEAFF

J gene: TRBJ2-1
D gene: TRBD2
V gene: TRBV7-2
clone size: many
CDR3 DNA: TGTGCCAGCAGCTATGGACTAGCTTATCACGAGCAGTTCTTC
CDR3 protein: CASSYGLAYHEQFF

J gene: TRBJ2-7
D gene: TRBD1
V gene: TRBV28
clone size: many
CDR3 DNA: TGTGCCAGCAGTCTTACCGGGACAGGGGGCTACGAGCAGTACTTC
CDR3 protein: CASSLTGTGGYEQYF

J gene: TRBJ2-3
D gene: -
V gene: TRBV5-1
clone size: few
CDR3 DNA: TGCGCCAGCAGCTTGTTGGCCCCGGATACGCAGTATTTT
CDR3 protein: CASSLLAPDTQYF

J gene: TRBJ1-1
D gene: -
V gene: TRBV30
clone size: many
CDR3 DNA: TGTGCCGGGAAACGGGTTGAAGCTTTCTTT
CDR3 protein: CAGKRVEAFF

J gene: TRBJ1-6
D gene: -
V gene: TRBV7-9
clone size: many
CDR3 DNA: TGTGCCAGCAGCTTTGGTCAGGGTGATTCACCCCTCCACTTT
CDR3 protein: CASSFGQGDSPLHF

J gene: TRBJ1-1
D gene: -
V gene: TRBV5-1
clone size: few
CDR3 DNA: TGCGCCAGCAGACCCCGGGGCGAGGGTGAAGCTTTCTTT
CDR3 protein: CASRPRGEGEAFF

J gene: TRBJ2-1
D gene: -
V gene: TRBV7-4
clone size: many
CDR3 DNA: TGTGCCAGCCGGCACAGGGCCCACAATGAGCAGTTCTTC
CDR3 protein: CASRHRAHNEQFF

J gene: TRBJ2-2
D gene: -
V gene: TRBV12-3/TRBV12-4
clone size: many
CDR3 DNA: TGTGCCAGCAGTTTCAGGGGGGAGACCGGGGAGCTGTTTTTT
CDR3 protein: CASSFRGETGELFF

J gene: TRBJ2-3
D gene: -
V gene: TRBV7-2
clone size: many
CDR3 DNA: TGTGCCAGCAGCTTAGGGTCCCTCGGGGTTAGCACAGATACGCAGTATTTT
CDR3 protein: CASSLGSLGVSTDTQYF

J gene: TRBJ1-2
D gene: -
V gene: TRBV7-2
clone size: -
CDR3 DNA: TGTGCCAGCAGCTTAGAGGTTAACTATGGCTACACCTTC
CDR3 protein: CASSLEVNYGYTF

J gene: TRBJ2-7
D gene: TRBD1
V gene: TRBV7-9
clone size: once
CDR3 DNA: TGTGCCAGCAGCTTAGGGGACAGCCTCTCCTACGAGCAGTACTTC
CDR3 protein: CASSLGDSLSYEQYF

J gene: TRBJ2-3
D gene: -
V gene: TRBV11-2
clone size: many
CDR3 DNA: TGTGCCAGCAGCTCGACTCTTCCGGGACCATCCCAGTATTTT
CDR3 protein: CASSSTLPGPSQYF

J gene: TRBJ1-6
D gene: -
V gene: TRBV12-3/TRBV12-4
clone size: -
CDR3 DNA: TGTGCCAGCAGAGTGCTCGAAAGACCCCTCCACTTT
CDR3 protein: CASRVLERPLHF

J gene: TRBJ2-1
D gene: -
V gene: TRBV11-2
clone size: many
CDR3 DNA: TGTGCCAGCAGCACCGGATCCTACAATGAGCAGTTCTTC
CDR3 protein: CASSTGSYNEQFF

J gene: TRBJ2-5
D gene: TRBD1
V gene: TRBV7-2
clone size: -
CDR3 DNA: TGTGCCAGCAGCTTAGGTGTCAGGGGGACAGAGACCCAGTACTTC
CDR3 protein: CASSLGVRGTETQYF

J gene: TRBJ2-3
D gene: -
V gene: TRBV5-8
clone size: many
CDR3 DNA: TGTGCCAGCAGCTCGGGACGAGACAGCACAGATACGCAGTATTTT
CDR3 protein: CASSSGRDSTDTQYF

J gene: TRBJ2-5
D gene: TRBD1
V gene: TRBV6-5
clone size: few
CDR3 DNA: TGTGCCAGCAGACCACAGGGGACCCGCGGGGAGACCCAGTACTTC
CDR3 protein: CASRPQGTRGETQYF

J gene: TRBJ2-7
D gene: -
V gene: TRBV12-3/TRBV12-4
clone size: many
CDR3 DNA: TGTGCCAGCGGGGAATACGAGCAGTACTTC
CDR3 protein: CASGEYEQYF

J gene: TRBJ1-2
D gene: -
V gene: TRBV5-1
clone size: many
CDR3 DNA: TGCGCCAGCAGCTTGGCCAGGGAAGTGGGCTACACCTTC
CDR3 protein: CASSLAREVGYTF

J gene: TRBJ1-1
D gene: -
V gene: TRBV7-9
clone size: many
CDR3 DNA: TGTGCCAGCAGCTTAGAAGGTCGTAGGGACACTGAAGCTTTCTTT
CDR3 protein: CASSLEGRRDTEAFF

J gene: TRBJ2-3
D gene: TRBD1
V gene: TRBV6-6
clone size: many
CDR3 DNA: TGTGCCAGCAGTAGGGACAGGCCTAGCACAGATACGCAGTATTTT
CDR3 protein: CASSRDRPSTDTQYF